A selection of T cell receptor beta chains follows, all from one sample in a study of T cells in Graves' hyperthyroidism and ophthalmopathy. TCRdb reanalysed the multiplex PCR reads using MiXCR and keeps one entry per CDR3 protein. The sample lists 600,000 to 800,000 distinct CDR3 sequences, 35% occurring once. The specimen was blood. The receptors come from a woman aged 35 to 49 with Graves' hyperthyroidism. Both conserved end residues are part of each CDR3. The D gene is left open where the match is weak. The size entry is marked missing in some rows and otherwise reads once, few, many or a size class.

CDR3 protein	CDR3 DNA	V gene	D gene	J gene	clone size
CSVGAVRGNTEAFF	TGCAGCGTTGGGGCCGTTCGAGGGAACACTGAAGCTTTCTTT	TRBV29-1	.	TRBJ1-1	few
CASSQDLGTVNTEAFF	TGTGCCAGCAGCCAAGATCTGGGGACGGTGAACACTGAAGCTTTCTTT	TRBV25-1	.	TRBJ1-1	.
CASSFRGGTNEKLFF	TGTGCCAGCAGCTTCCGTGGCGGGACTAATGAAAAACTGTTTTTT	TRBV9	.	TRBJ1-4	.
CASGSYSYEQYF	TGCGCCAGCGGATCCTATTCCTACGAGCAGTACTTC	TRBV10-1	.	TRBJ2-7	few
CASSPTYNGELFF	TGTGCCAGCAGTCCTACATATAACGGGGAGCTGTTTTTT	TRBV6-5	.	TRBJ2-2	few
CASSHGPGTEAFF	TGTGCCAGCAGCCACGGTCCAGGTACTGAAGCTTTCTTT	TRBV10-2	.	TRBJ1-1	few
CSASQGQGKRPQHF	TGCAGTGCTAGCCAGGGACAGGGCAAGCGTCCCCAGCATTTT	TRBV20-1	TRBD1	TRBJ1-5	.
CASSEATGNFAEAFF	TGTGCCAGCAGTGAAGCGACAGGGAATTTCGCTGAAGCTTTCTTT	TRBV2	TRBD1	TRBJ1-1	.
CASSELGWGVYYEQYF	TGTGCCAGCAGTGAGCTAGGGTGGGGAGTCTACTACGAGCAGTACTTC	TRBV10-3	.	TRBJ2-7	few
CAISESWAGNEQFF	TGTGCCATCAGTGAGTCATGGGCGGGCAATGAGCAGTTCTTC	TRBV10-3	.	TRBJ2-1	.
CASSYRGQNYGYTF	TGCGCCAGCAGCTACAGGGGGCAAAACTATGGCTACACCTTC	TRBV4-1	TRBD1	TRBJ1-2	.
CASSRPQRTLAGLTYEQYF	TGTGCGAGCAGCAGACCCCAACGTACTTTAGCGGGACTGACCTACGAGCAGTACTTC	TRBV7-9	TRBD2	TRBJ2-7	many
CASTTGLAGSTEAFF	TGTGCCAGTACCACCGGCCTGGCAGGGAGCACTGAAGCTTTCTTT	TRBV19	.	TRBJ1-1	many
CASSSGAEAFF	TGTGCCAGTAGTTCGGGGGCTGAAGCTTTCTTT	TRBV19	.	TRBJ1-1	many
CASSLTEGGNTIYF	TGTGCCAGCAGCTTGACAGAAGGCGGAAACACCATATATTTT	TRBV7-6	.	TRBJ1-3	many
CASRAREAYGYTF	TGCGCCAGCAGGGCCAGGGAAGCCTATGGCTACACCTTC	TRBV10-2	.	TRBJ1-2	.
CASSFGGYGETQYF	TGCGCCAGCAGCTTCGGCGGGTACGGAGAGACCCAGTACTTC	TRBV5-1	.	TRBJ2-5	.
CASSRFSNQPQHF	TGCGCCAGCAGCCGATTTAGCAATCAGCCCCAGCATTTT	TRBV4-1	.	TRBJ1-5	few
CSAPDPYEQYF	TGCAGTGCTCCGGACCCTTACGAGCAGTACTTC	TRBV20-1	.	TRBJ2-7	many
CSVETDRGHTEAFF	TGCAGCGTTGAAACGGACAGGGGCCACACTGAAGCTTTCTTT	TRBV29-1	TRBD1	TRBJ1-1	many
CASSGIWSEKLFF	TGTGCCAGCTCAGGGATTTGGAGTGAAAAACTGTTTTTT	TRBV6-1	.	TRBJ1-4	many
CASSPRGGPEETQYF	TGTGCCAGCAGCCCCCGCGGAGGCCCAGAAGAGACCCAGTACTTC	TRBV9	.	TRBJ2-5	.
CASSKDGGMGTEAFF	TGTGCCAGCAGCAAGGACGGCGGGATGGGGACTGAAGCTTTCTTT	TRBV3-1	.	TRBJ1-1	many